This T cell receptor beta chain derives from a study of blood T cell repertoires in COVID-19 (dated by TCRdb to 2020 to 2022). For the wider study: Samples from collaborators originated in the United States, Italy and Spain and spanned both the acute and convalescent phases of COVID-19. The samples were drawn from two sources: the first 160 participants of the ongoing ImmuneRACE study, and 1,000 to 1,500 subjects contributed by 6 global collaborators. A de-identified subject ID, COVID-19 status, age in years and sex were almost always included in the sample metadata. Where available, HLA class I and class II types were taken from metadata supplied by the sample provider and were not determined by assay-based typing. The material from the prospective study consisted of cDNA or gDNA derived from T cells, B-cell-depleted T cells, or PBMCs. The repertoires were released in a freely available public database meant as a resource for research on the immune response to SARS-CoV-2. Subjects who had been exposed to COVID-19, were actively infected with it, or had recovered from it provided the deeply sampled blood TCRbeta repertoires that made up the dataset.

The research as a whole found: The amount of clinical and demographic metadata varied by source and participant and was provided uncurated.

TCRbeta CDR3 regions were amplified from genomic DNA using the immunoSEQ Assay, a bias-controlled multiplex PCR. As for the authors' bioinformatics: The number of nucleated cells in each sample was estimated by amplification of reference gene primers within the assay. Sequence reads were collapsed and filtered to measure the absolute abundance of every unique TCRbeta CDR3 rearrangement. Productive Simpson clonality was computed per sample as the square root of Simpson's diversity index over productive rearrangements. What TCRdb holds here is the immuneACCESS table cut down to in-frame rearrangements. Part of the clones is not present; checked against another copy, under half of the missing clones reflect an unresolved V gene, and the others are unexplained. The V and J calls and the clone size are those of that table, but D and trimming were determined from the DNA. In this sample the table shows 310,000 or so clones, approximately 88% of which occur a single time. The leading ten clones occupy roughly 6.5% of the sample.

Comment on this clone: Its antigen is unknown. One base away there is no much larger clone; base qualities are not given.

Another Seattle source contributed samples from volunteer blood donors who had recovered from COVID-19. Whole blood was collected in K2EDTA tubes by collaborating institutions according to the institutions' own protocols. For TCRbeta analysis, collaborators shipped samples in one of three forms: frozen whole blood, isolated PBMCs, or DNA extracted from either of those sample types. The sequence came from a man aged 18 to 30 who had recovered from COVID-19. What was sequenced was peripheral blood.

The DNA is as follows: TGTGCCAGCAGTGAAGCGGGGGGACAGGTTCCCCCAGATACGCAGTATTTT. Its protein reads: CASSEAGGQVPPDTQYF. The chain links TRBV6-1 with TRBJ2-3, and 8 junctional nucleotides match TRBD1. V is trimmed back by 0 bases and J by 4 bases, and the junction contains 9 bases that no gene match accounts for. The CDR3 numbers 17 residues from cysteine through phenylalanine. This entry keeps only the CDR3 DNA: 51 bases, framed from base 1. As encoded in the germline V gene, CDR1 is MNHNS while CDR2 is SASEGT.